This passage covers 11 T cell receptor beta chains from one sample sequenced in a study of PD-1 blockade in classical Hodgkin lymphoma (dated by TCRdb to 2018 to 2021). Library method: the immunoSEQ multiplex PCR assay. Sourced from immuneACCESS, this table was stored by TCRdb with only in-frame sequences that have V and J called. A share of the clones is absent; for the studies checked, an unresolved V gene accounts for under half, and the remainder has no known explanation. The sample table records roughly 81,000 clones; about 90% of these occur just once. The ten largest clones add up to roughly 3% of the sample. Read against the paper, the sample's time point label means: cycle 2 day 1 (C2D1) of nivolumab. Every trial patient had relapsed following autologous stem cell transplantation, and prior brentuximab vedotin exposure was what differed among cohorts A, B and C. The specimen comprised peripheral blood mononuclear cells (PBMCs), sampled before the second cycle of nivolumab. Every receptor here comes from a human donor with classical Hodgkin lymphoma.

The J gene is TRBJ1-1, the V gene TRBV10-1; D possibly corresponds to TRBD1 (6 bases). With 7 bases removed from V and 1 base from J, the gap between germline ends came to 10 bases. The germline gives CDR1 WNHNN, CDR2 SYGVQD (reference sequence). The CDR3 loop spans 13 amino acids. As DNA, the CDR3 is TGCGCCAGCAAGGGACACCCGAACACTGAAGCTTTCTTT. Encoded protein: CASKGHPNTEAFF.

This chain links TRBV6-5 with TRBJ2-7; possible D gene TRBD1, 6 bases. V was shortened by 0 bases and J by 3 bases, with 9 bases between the two germline ends. The germline gives CDR1 MNHEY, CDR2 SVGAGI. This CDR3 is 14 amino acids long. CDR3 in amino acids: CASSYSTGLYEQYF. The CDR3 DNA reads TGTGCCAGCAGTTACTCGACAGGACTCTACGAGCAGTACTTC.

V gene TRBV29-1 combines with J gene TRBJ2-7, with TRBD1 identical over 7 bases. The V gene end was trimmed by 8 bases and the J gene end by 0 bases; junction bases not matched to a gene: 7. Germline CDR1 and CDR2: SQVTM and ANQGSEA. The CDR3 has 13 amino acids. The CDR3 DNA reads as TGCAGCATCGGACAGGTCGACTCCTACGAGCAGTACTTC. This encodes CSIGQVDSYEQYF.

The V and J genes are TRBV2 and TRBJ2-5, with D possibly being TRBD1 or TRBD2 (5 bases each). Germline V lookup: CDR1 SNHLY, CDR2 FYNNEI. The CDR3 extends over 16 amino acids. Deletions cut 2 bases from V and 4 bases from J, with 17 bases between. The CDR3 DNA follows: TGTGCCAGCAGTGAAATCACCTGGGGGAAGGGAGAGACCCAGTACTTC. Translation gives CASSEITWGKGETQYF.

The chain employs TRBV5-6 and TRBJ2-1; TRBD2 matches 11 bases. The CDR3 has 17 residues. V lost 4 bases and J lost 1; bases outside the gene matches: 7. Germline V gene lookup returns CDR1 SGHDT and CDR2 YYEEEE. The CDR3 sequence is CASSPAGTSGSYNEQFF. CDR3 DNA: TGTGCCAGCAGCCCCGCGGGGACTAGCGGTTCCTACAATGAGCAGTTCTTC.

This chain connects TRBV29-1 to TRBJ2-5; D remains ambiguous. Trimming took off 2 bases at V and 0 bases at J, with 7 bases between the two ends. This CDR3 comprises 13 residues. In germline, CDR1 is SQVTM, CDR2 ANQGSEA. CDR3: CSVEHQYQETQYF. The CDR3 DNA is TGCAGCGTTGAACATCAGTACCAAGAGACCCAGTACTTC.

This chain uses TRBV6-5 with TRBJ2-1; TRBD1 or TRBD2 may be the D gene (5 bases each). This CDR3 has 15 amino acids. The V end was cut by 11 bases, the J end by 6 bases, with 23 bases between. Germline CDR1 and CDR2: MNHEY and SVGAGI. The CDR3 reads CAAGAGVSRFNEQFF. The CDR3 DNA reads TGTGCCGCCGGGGCTGGGGTTTCAAGGTTCAATGAGCAGTTCTTC.

This clone was found once. The chain is built from TRBV5-1 and TRBJ1-2; TRBD1 is a possible D gene (5 bases). Germline lookup yields CDR1 SGHRS and CDR2 YFSETQ. The V end was cut by 7 bases, the J end by 4 bases, with 14 bases between. The CDR3 sequence is 13 residues long. CDR3 DNA sequence: TGCGCCAGCGGGGAGGACACGGTCTATGGCTACACCTTC. Its translation: CASGEDTVYGYTF.

The V and J genes are TRBV7-2 and TRBJ2-7; D is possibly TRBD2 (6 bases). The CDR3 is 14 amino acids. Trimming cost V 1 base and J 3 bases, with 10 bases left between them. Germline V gene lookup returns CDR1 SGHTA and CDR2 FQGNSA. The CDR3 protein is CASSLVGRGYEQYF. CDR3 DNA: TGTGCCAGCAGCTTAGTCGGGAGAGGCTACGAGCAGTACTTC.

The genes are TRBV6-1 and TRBJ2-1; 7 nucleotides agree with TRBD2. The CDR3 covers 15 residues. V lost 4 bases, J lost 2 bases, and 5 bases stayed unmatched. CDR1 is MNHNS and CDR2 is SASEGT in the germline V gene. CDR3 amino acids: CASSGVAGAYNEQFF. The CDR3 DNA follows: TGTGCCAGCAGTGGAGTAGCGGGCGCCTACAATGAGCAGTTCTTC.

This rearrangement joins TRBV7-6 to TRBJ1-4; 7 nucleotides align to TRBD1. Germline CDR1 is SGHVS and CDR2 is FNYEAQ. The trim removed 1 base at V and 0 bases at J, leaving 17 bases unmatched. The CDR3 runs 21 residues. CDR3 amino acids: CASSLVPRQGGIETTNEKLFF. The DNA for the CDR3 is TGTGCCAGCAGCTTAGTACCCCGACAGGGAGGAATAGAAACAACTAATGAAAAACTGTTTTTT.